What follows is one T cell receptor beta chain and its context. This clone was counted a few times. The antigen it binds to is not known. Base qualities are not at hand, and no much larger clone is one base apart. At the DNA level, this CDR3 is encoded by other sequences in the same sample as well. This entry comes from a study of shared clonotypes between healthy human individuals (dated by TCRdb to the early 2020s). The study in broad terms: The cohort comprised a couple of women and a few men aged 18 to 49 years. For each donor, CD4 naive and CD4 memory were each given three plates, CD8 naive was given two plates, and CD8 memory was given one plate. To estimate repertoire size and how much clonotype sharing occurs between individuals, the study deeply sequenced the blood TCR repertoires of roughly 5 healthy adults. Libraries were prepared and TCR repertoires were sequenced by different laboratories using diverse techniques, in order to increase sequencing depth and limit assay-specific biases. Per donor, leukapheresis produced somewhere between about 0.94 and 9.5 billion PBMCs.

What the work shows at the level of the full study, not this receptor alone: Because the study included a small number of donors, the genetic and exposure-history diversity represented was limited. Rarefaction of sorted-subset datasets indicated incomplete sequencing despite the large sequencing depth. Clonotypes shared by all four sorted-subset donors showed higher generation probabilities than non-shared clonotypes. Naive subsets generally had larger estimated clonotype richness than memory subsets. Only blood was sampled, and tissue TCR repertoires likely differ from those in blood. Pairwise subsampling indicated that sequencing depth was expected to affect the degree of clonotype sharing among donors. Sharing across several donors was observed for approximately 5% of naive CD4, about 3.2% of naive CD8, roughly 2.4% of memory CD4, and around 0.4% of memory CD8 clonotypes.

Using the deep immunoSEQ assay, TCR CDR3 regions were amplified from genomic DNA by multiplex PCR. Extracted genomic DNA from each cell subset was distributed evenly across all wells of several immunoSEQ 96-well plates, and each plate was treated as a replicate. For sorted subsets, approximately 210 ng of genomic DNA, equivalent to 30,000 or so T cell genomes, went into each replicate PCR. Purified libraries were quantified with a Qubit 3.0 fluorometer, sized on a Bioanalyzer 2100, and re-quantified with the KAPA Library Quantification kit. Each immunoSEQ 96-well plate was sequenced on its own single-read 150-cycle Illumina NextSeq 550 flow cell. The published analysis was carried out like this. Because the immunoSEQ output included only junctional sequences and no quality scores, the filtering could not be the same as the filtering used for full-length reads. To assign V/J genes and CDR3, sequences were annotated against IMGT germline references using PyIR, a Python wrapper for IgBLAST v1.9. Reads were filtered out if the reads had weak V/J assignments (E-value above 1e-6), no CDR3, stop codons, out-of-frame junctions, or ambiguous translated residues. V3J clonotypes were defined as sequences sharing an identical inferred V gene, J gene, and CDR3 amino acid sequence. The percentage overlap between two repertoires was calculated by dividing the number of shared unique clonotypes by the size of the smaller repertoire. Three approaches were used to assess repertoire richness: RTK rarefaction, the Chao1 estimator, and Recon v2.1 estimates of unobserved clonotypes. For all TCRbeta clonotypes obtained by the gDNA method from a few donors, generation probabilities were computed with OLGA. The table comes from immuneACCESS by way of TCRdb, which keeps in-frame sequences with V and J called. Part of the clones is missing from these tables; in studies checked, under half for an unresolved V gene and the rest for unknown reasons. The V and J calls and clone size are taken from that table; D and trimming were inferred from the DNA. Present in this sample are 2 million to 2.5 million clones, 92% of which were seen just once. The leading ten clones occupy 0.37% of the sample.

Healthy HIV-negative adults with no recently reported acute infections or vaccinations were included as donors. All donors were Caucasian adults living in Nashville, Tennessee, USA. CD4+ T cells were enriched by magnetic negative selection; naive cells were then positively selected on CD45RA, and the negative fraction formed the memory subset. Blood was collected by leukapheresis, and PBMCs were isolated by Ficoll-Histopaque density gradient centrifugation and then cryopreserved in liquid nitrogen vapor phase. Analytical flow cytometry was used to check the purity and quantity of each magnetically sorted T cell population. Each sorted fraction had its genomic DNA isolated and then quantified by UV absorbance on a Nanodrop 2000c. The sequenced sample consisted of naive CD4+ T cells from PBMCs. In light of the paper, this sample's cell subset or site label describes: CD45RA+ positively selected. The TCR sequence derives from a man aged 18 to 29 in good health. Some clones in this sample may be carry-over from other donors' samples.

The nucleotide sequence is TGTGCCAGCAGCCAAGACCGAGGCACTGAAGCTTTCTTT. This yields the protein CASSQDRGTEAFF. The V and J genes are TRBV4-2 and TRBJ1-1; too little of a D gene remains to name it. The junction carries 6 bases between V and J, which are trimmed by 0 bases and 4 bases respectively. As encoded in the germline V gene, CDR1 is LGHNA while CDR2 is YNFKEQ. Taken from cysteine to phenylalanine, the CDR3 has 13 residues. Only the CDR3 DNA is retained, 39 bases long and in frame from the first base.